Following are 30 T cell receptor beta chains from one sample sequenced in a study of blood T cell repertoires in COVID-19. Using immunoSEQ multiplex PCR, the repertoire was profiled, and TCRdb retains in-frame clones only, with some absent. The repertoire includes 150,000 or so clones, about 85% of them detected once, and about 3.5% sits in the top ten. Specimen: peripheral blood. The receptors were gathered from a human donor with acute or convalescent COVID-19. The donor label of this sample is uncertain.

The CDR3 protein is CASSDRPAANEKLFF. The CDR3 DNA follows: TGCGCCAGCTCTGACAGACCCGCGGCTAATGAAAAACTGTTTTTT. J is TRBJ1-4 and V is TRBV5-1; TRBD1 is a possible D gene (5 bases). The germline V and J ends were trimmed by 7 bases and 3 bases, with 16 bases remaining between them. CDR3 size: 15 residues. CDR1 SGHRS and CDR2 YFSETQ come from the germline V gene.

The CDR3 reads CASSLAWSNYGYTF. Here the CDR3 DNA reads TGCGCCAGCAGCTTGGCCTGGAGTAACTATGGCTACACCTTC. The V and J genes are TRBV5-1 and TRBJ1-2; D is ambiguous. This CDR3 is 14 amino acids long. Germline CDR1 reads SGHRS; CDR2 reads YFSETQ. V dropped 0 bases and J dropped 1 base, with 7 bases sitting between them.

In this sample, this clone turned up once. The chain couples TRBV12-3 or TRBV12-4 to TRBJ1-5; no reliable D call. V lost 3 bases and J lost 3, with 6 bases in between. This CDR3 is 13 amino acids long. CDR3 sequence (DNA): TGTGCCAGCAGTTTTAGAAACAATCAGCCCCAGCATTTT. This gives the protein CASSFRNNQPQHF.

J is TRBJ2-1 and V is TRBV14, with D perhaps matching TRBD2 (6 bases). V lost 1 base and J 15 bases, leaving 13 bases between the germline ends. The length of the CDR3 is 12 residues. Germline CDR1 and CDR2: SGHDN and FVKESK. The CDR3 bases are TGTGCCAGCAGCCAAGCGCCAGGGAGGATGTTCTTC. Its translation is CASSQAPGRMFF.

The chain combines TRBV18 with TRBJ1-2; no definite D call. Trimming removed 2 bases from V and 0 bases from J, with 19 bases in between. This CDR3 contains 18 residues. CDR1 is KGHSH, CDR2 LQKENI, per germline. CDR3 bases: TGTGCCAGCTCACCAAATCGAGGAGCTGGGAGAGCTAACTATGGCTACACCTTC. This codes for CASSPNRGAGRANYGYTF.

V gene TRBV5-5 combines with J gene TRBJ2-1, with a possible D match to TRBD2 (7 bases). Germline-derived CDR1 and CDR2 are SGHKS and YYEKEE (reference sequence). V was pared by 3 bases and J by 8 bases, with 9 bases between. The CDR3 runs 12 residues. The CDR3 DNA follows: TGTGCCAGCAGCTGGGGGGGCGATGAGCAGTTCTTC. Protein sequence: CASSWGGDEQFF.

This clone has only one observation. The chain combines TRBV28 with TRBJ1-5; 9 bases are shared with TRBD1. This CDR3 is built from 15 residues. Germline V lookup: CDR1 MDHEN, CDR2 SYDVKM. With 6 bases clipped from V and 4 bases from J, the junction kept 7 bases outside the gene matches. CDR3 DNA sequence: TGTGCCAGCAGACTCGACAGGGGGTGGAATCAGCCCCAGCATTTT. Translating it yields CASRLDRGWNQPQHF.

This rearrangement joins TRBV7-9 to TRBJ1-4; 7 bases fit TRBD1. This CDR3 contains 16 residues. The ends lost 5 bases at V and 7 bases at J; junction bases unmatched: 13. In germline, CDR1 is SEHNR, CDR2 FQNEAQ (reference sequence). The CDR3 loop reads CASSPSRTGLREKLFF. The CDR3 bases are TGTGCCAGCAGCCCAAGTAGGACAGGACTTCGTGAAAAACTGTTTTTT.

The rearrangement joins TRBV7-8 to TRBJ2-2, with D tentatively TRBD1 (6 bases). Germline V CDR1 and CDR2: SGHVS, FQNEAQ. The V end lost 4 bases, the J end lost 6 bases, and 15 bases lay between the germline ends. The CDR3 is 15 residues long. CDR3 protein: CASSYEGDGAGELFF. CDR3 bases: TGTGCCAGCAGCTATGAGGGGGATGGAGCCGGGGAGCTGTTTTTT.

This clone appeared a single time. The chain combines TRBV7-6 with TRBJ2-3; 8 nucleotides agree with TRBD1. J gave up 1 base and V 5 bases, and 5 bases lay outside the gene matches. The CDR3 is 15 amino acids. Germline assignment: CDR1 SGHVS and CDR2 FNYEAQ. CDR3 DNA sequence: TGTGCCAGCAGCGGACGACAGGGGCGCACAGATACGCAGTATTTT. Residues: CASSGRQGRTDTQYF.

This clone has just a few counts. V is TRBV3-1 (or the pseudogene TRBV3-2) and J is TRBJ2-1; D is unclear. The germline V gene has CDR1 LGHDT and CDR2 YNNKEL (reference sequence). With 2 bases removed from V and 0 bases from J, the gap between germline ends came to 11 bases. The CDR3 runs 16 residues. CDR3 amino acids: CASSQNLQISYNEQFF. CDR3 sequence (DNA): TGTGCCAGCAGCCAAAATCTACAGATCTCCTACAATGAGCAGTTCTTC.

This rearrangement joins TRBV6-5 to TRBJ1-1, with D maybe TRBD1 (5 bases). This CDR3 contains 13 residues. Between the trimmed V and J ends, which lost 7 bases and 1 base, there was a span of 10 bases. Per germline, CDR1 MNHEY and CDR2 SVGAGI. The CDR3 loop reads CASTLGQNTEAFF. The CDR3 DNA follows: TGTGCCAGCACCCTCGGACAGAACACTGAAGCTTTCTTT.

V usage is TRBV24-1 and J usage is TRBJ1-2; 7 bases are shared with TRBD1. The germline gives CDR1 KGHDR, CDR2 SFDVKD. The CDR3 has 13 amino acids. Trimming took 4 bases from V and 5 from J; bases not matched to a gene: 3. CDR3: CATSERGLYGYTF. CDR3 in DNA: TGTGCCACCAGTGAAAGGGGGCTATATGGCTACACCTTC.

The V gene is TRBV27, the J gene TRBJ1-2; D ambiguous. This CDR3 has 15 amino acids. Trimming took off 6 bases at V and 4 bases at J, with 18 bases between the two ends. CDR1 and CDR2 from the germline V gene are MNHEY and SMNVEV (reference sequence). CDR3 coding DNA: TGTGCCAGCAGCGAGGGATCGACAAAGAGCTATGGCTACACCTTC. Its protein is CASSEGSTKSYGYTF.

This clone appeared once. The chain has TRBV7-2 and TRBJ1-2, with TRBD1 matching 7 bases. The length of the CDR3 is 14 residues. V trimming: 1 base; J trimming: 4 bases; junction bases outside the gene matches: 3. Germline CDR1 SGHTA, CDR2 FQGNSA. The CDR3 protein is CASSLGTGSYGYTF. The CDR3 nucleotides read TGTGCCAGCAGCTTAGGGACAGGATCCTATGGCTACACCTTC.

The V and J genes are TRBV7-8 and TRBJ2-2, with a tentative D call TRBD2 (5 bases). Germline V gene lookup returns CDR1 SGHVS and CDR2 FQNEAQ. V was cut by 2 bases and J by 1 base, with 8 bases left in between. This CDR3 comprises 15 residues. The CDR3 DNA reads as TGTGCCAGCAGCTTAAAGCGGTTGAACACCGGGGAGCTGTTTTTT. Translating it yields CASSLKRLNTGELFF.

The chain couples TRBV18 to TRBJ2-2; 12 bases are a match to TRBD2. In germline, CDR1 is KGHSH, CDR2 LQKENI. There are 16 residues in the CDR3. V lost 9 bases, J lost 2 bases, and 7 bases stayed unmatched. The CDR3 DNA reads as TGTGCCAGTCTTGGACTAGCGGGGCTTAACACCGGGGAGCTGTTTTTT. Translating gives CASLGLAGLNTGELFF.

This clone was observed a few times. The chain combines TRBV5-4 with TRBJ2-3; 7 bases align to TRBD2. CDR3 length: 16 residues. Germline V lookup: CDR1 SGHNT, CDR2 YYREEE (reference sequence). Trimming cost V 4 bases and J 2 bases; bases outside gene matches: 10. CDR3 sequence reads: CASSPLLAGYTDTQYF. The CDR3 DNA follows: TGTGCCAGCAGCCCCCTGTTAGCGGGTTACACAGATACGCAGTATTTT.

The chain is built from TRBV2 and TRBJ1-2, with D tentatively TRBD1 (5 bases). The germline CDR1 and CDR2 sequences are SNHLY and FYNNEI. This CDR3 has 13 residues. Trimming left V 7 bases short and J 1 base short, with 10 bases between. CDR3 loop: CASTYGGNYGYTF. CDR3 nucleotide sequence: TGTGCCAGCACTTACGGGGGTAACTATGGCTACACCTTC.

The chain links TRBV5-1 to TRBJ2-7, with TRBD1 identical over 10 bases. The CDR3 runs 12 residues. Germline lookup yields CDR1 SGHRS and CDR2 YFSETQ. After removal of 7 bases from V and 7 bases from J, the junction contained 5 bases not matched to a gene. The CDR3 sequence: CASGDRGPEQYF. In nucleotides, the CDR3 is TGCGCCAGCGGCGACAGGGGGCCTGAGCAGTACTTC.

The rearrangement links TRBV10-3 to TRBJ2-3; perhaps TRBD2 as D (6 bases). The germline V and J ends were trimmed by 3 bases and 2 bases, with 9 bases remaining between them. The CDR3 sequence is 14 residues long. In germline, CDR1 is ENHRY, CDR2 SYGVKD. CDR3 nucleotide sequence: TGTGCCATCAGTGACGCGGGGTACACAGATACGCAGTATTTT. Translating gives CAISDAGYTDTQYF.

The chain is built from TRBV14 and TRBJ1-4, with a weak D call TRBD1 (5 bases). The V and J ends lost 4 bases and 4 bases respectively, with 16 bases between them. The CDR3 extends over 16 amino acids. CDR1 and CDR2 (germline): SGHDN, FVKESK. CDR3 residues: CASSPDRQRINEKLFF. The CDR3 DNA is TGTGCCAGCAGCCCTGATAGACAGCGCATTAATGAAAAACTGTTTTTT.

The rearrangement links TRBV7-9 to TRBJ2-3; the D gene is possibly TRBD2 (6 bases). This CDR3 has 15 residues. V lost 3 bases, J lost 0 bases, and 10 bases lay in between. Germline loops: CDR1 SEHNR, CDR2 FQNEAQ (reference sequence). The CDR3 DNA sequence: TGTGCCAGCAGCTTTGCGGGGCCAAGCACAGATACGCAGTATTTT. It is translated as CASSFAGPSTDTQYF. Drawing the rest from reference TRBV7-9 and TRBJ2-3, the complete variable domain is DTGVSQNPRHKITKRGQNVTFRCDPISEHNRLYWYRQTLGQGPEFLTYFQNEAQLEKSRLLSDRFSAERPKGSFSTLEIQRTEQGDSAMYLCASSFAGPSTDTQYFGPGTRLTVL.

The rearrangement links TRBV10-2 to TRBJ1-2; D is unclear. V was trimmed by 4 bases and J by 7 bases, leaving 22 bases between them. The V gene's germline CDR1 is WSHSY and CDR2 SAAADI. This CDR3 region has 16 residues. For the CDR3, the DNA is TGCGCCAGCAGTGGACCGCCCCAACAAGCGCTAAGTGGCTACACCTTC. Its protein product is CASSGPPQQALSGYTF.

This clone turned up a few times. The V call is TRBV7-3, the J call TRBJ2-5, with D unresolved. CDR1 and CDR2 (germline): SGHTA, FQGTGA. V was clipped by 3 bases and J by 4 bases, with 6 bases between them. The CDR3 totals 12 residues. In DNA, the CDR3 is TGTGCCAGCAGCTTGAGTGGAGAGACCCAGTACTTC. This encodes CASSLSGETQYF. The complete variable domain, with remaining parts taken from reference TRBV7-3 and TRBJ2-5, reads GAGVSQTPSNKVTEKGKYVELRCDPISGHTALYWYRQSLGQGPEFLIYFQGTGAADDSGLPNDRFFAVRPEGSVSTLKIQRTERGDSAVYLCASSLSGETQYFGPGTRLLVL.

V gene TRBV3-1 (or the pseudogene TRBV3-2) combines with J gene TRBJ1-4; a weak D match, TRBD1 (5 bases). Germline-derived CDR1 and CDR2 are LGHDT and YNNKEL (reference sequence). CDR3 size: 14 residues. The germline V and J ends were trimmed by 4 bases and 4 bases, with 10 bases remaining between them. The CDR3 is CASSPWGDNEKLFF. CDR3 sequence (DNA): TGTGCCAGCAGCCCGTGGGGGGATAATGAAAAACTGTTTTTT.

The chain has TRBV18 and TRBJ1-3, with TRBD1 matching 7 bases. The CDR3 consists of 16 residues. CDR1 and CDR2 (germline): KGHSH, LQKENI. Trimming cost V 1 base and J 1 base; bases outside gene matches: 4. Here the CDR3 reads CASSPRQGTSGNTIYF. The CDR3 nucleotides read TGTGCCAGCTCACCACGACAGGGAACTTCTGGAAACACCATATATTTT.

The chain recombines TRBV5-5 with TRBJ2-1; 7 nucleotides line up with TRBD1. Germline V gives CDR1 SGHKS, CDR2 YYEKEE (reference sequence). The CDR3 has 14 residues. After removal of 5 bases from V and 3 bases from J, the junction contained 5 bases not matched to a gene. The CDR3 coding sequence is TGTGCCAGCAGTACAGGGGATCTCTACAATGAGCAGTTCTTC. This gives the protein CASSTGDLYNEQFF.

The gene calls are TRBV19 and TRBJ2-7; D ambiguous. There are 16 residues in the CDR3. V was cut by 1 base and J by 0 bases, with 13 bases left in between. Germline V gene lookup returns CDR1 LNHDA and CDR2 SQIVND (reference sequence). DNA of the CDR3: TGTGCCAGTAGTATAGCCGCGGCGGCTCACTCCTACGAGCAGTACTTC. It encodes CASSIAAAAHSYEQYF. Looking up the rest from reference TRBV19 and TRBJ2-7 gives the full variable domain: DGGITQSPKYLFRKEGQNVTLSCEQNLNHDAMYWYRQDPGQGLRLIYYSQIVNDFQKGDIAEGYSVSREKKESFPLTVTSAQKNPTAFYLCASSIAAAAHSYEQYFGPGTRLTVT.

DNA of the CDR3: TGTGCCCGCGGAAAGGGGTTGAGTGGCTATGGCTACACCTTC. Its translation is CARGKGLSGYGYTF. The chain recombines TRBV30 with TRBJ1-2, with D tentatively TRBD1 (5 bases). Trimming shortened V by 8 bases and J by 4 bases, and 20 bases separated the two germline ends. This CDR3 has 14 residues. Per germline, CDR1 GTSNPN and CDR2 SVGIG (reference sequence).